The rows below give T cell receptor beta chains drawn from one sample of a study of blood T cell repertoires in COVID-19. Profiled with immunoSEQ multiplex PCR; TCRdb holds only in-frame clones, not every one. Here the sample spans approximately 65,000 clones, 80% to 90% being singletons. Material: PBMCs or T cells enriched from blood (not recorded which). The source is a woman in her thirties or forties with acute COVID-19. Each CDR3 is given without its conserved first and last residue. The size field is filled for only some rows; it gives once, few, many or a size class.

J,size,V,CDR3
TRBJ2-3,.,TRBV11-2,ASRLAGTDTQY
TRBJ2-5,.,TRBV5-5,ASSGTRQETQY
TRBJ1-4,once,TRBV6-5,ASRQQGAEKLF
TRBJ1-2,.,TRBV14,ASSQDLGQGRTIA
TRBJ2-5,few,TRBV21-1,ASSKIGTAGQETQY
TRBJ1-2,.,TRBV12-3/TRBV12-4,ASTRSANYGYT
TRBJ2-1,.,TRBV10-1,ASSESGDLLKKF
TRBJ2-6,few,TRBV5-6,ASKPSGANVLT
TRBJ2-7,.,TRBV7-9,ASSLAGGLTYEQY
TRBJ1-4,.,TRBV12-3/TRBV12-4,ASSPTGNEKLF
TRBJ2-2,.,TRBV14,ASRIAGDSTGELF